This TCR beta chain was captured in a study of blood T cell repertoires in COVID-19. Study details: Donors in the United States, Italy and Spain gave samples during acute or convalescent COVID-19. PBMCs, B-cell-depleted T cells, or T cells were the source of the cDNA or gDNA that made up the material.

Patients of the Seattle cohort, enrolled during active infection, were followed longitudinally. Original handling: Nucleated cell number was recorded as an estimate derived from reference gene primer amplification. Using immunoSEQ multiplex PCR, the repertoire was profiled, and TCRdb retains in-frame clones only, with some absent. V and J calls and clone size are those listed in that table; D and trimming were worked out from the DNA. The table has 330,000 or so clones, over 85% seen once. CDR3 length equals 15 residues. Trimming left V 1 base short and J 3 bases short, with 12 bases between. Germline V gene lookup returns CDR1 MGHRA and CDR2 YSYEKL.

This receptor was obtained from a woman aged 55-70 years with COVID-19, enrolled during active disease. The chain couples TRBV4-1 to TRBJ1-1, with D maybe TRBD1 (5 bases). The source material was peripheral blood. CDR3 sequence (DNA): TGCGCCAGCAGCCAAGGGTGGGGCAGCTACACTGAAGCTTTCTTT. Protein sequence: CASSQGWGSYTEAFF.